The clone carrying this TCR beta chain was counted between two and nine times. These data belong to a study of T cells in localized non-small cell lung cancer. Germline V gene lookup returns CDR1 SGHNT and CDR2 YENEEA. The CDR3 is 14 amino acids. Unmatched junction bases numbered 3, after V lost 5 bases and J lost 0 bases. TCRdb's copy holds only in-frame clones and misses some; the assay was immunoSEQ multiplex PCR. The top ten hold about 7.4% of the sample, which has about 6,800 clones, around 40% seen once. The TCR comes from a man between 40 and 70 years old with stage III lung adenocarcinoma. The chain carries TRBV11-3 and TRBJ2-7; 8 bases map to TRBD1. Sequenced material: lung tumor tissue, taken before any cancer treatment. CDR3 bases: TGTGCCAGCAGCGGTGACAGGGGCTCCTACGAGCAGTACTTC. It translates to CASSGDRGSYEQYF. Full variable domain (rest looked up from reference TRBV11-3 and TRBJ2-7): EAGVVQSPRYKIIEKKQPVAFWCNPISGHNTLYWYLQNLGQGPELLIRYENEEAVDDSQLPKDRFSAERLKGVDSTLKIQPAELGDSAVYLCASSGDRGSYEQYFGPGTRLTVT.